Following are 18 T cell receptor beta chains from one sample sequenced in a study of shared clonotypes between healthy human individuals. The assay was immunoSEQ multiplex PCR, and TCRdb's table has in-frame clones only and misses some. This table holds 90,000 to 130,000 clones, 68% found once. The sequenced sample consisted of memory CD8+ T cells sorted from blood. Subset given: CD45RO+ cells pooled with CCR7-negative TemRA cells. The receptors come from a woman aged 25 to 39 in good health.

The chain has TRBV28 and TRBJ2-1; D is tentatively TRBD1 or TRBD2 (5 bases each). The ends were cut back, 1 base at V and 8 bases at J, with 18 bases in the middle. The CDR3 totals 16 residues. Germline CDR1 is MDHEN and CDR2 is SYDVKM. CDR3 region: CASSLFNFGTPDEQFF. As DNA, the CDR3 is TGTGCCAGCAGTTTATTCAACTTCGGGACCCCGGATGAGCAGTTCTTC.

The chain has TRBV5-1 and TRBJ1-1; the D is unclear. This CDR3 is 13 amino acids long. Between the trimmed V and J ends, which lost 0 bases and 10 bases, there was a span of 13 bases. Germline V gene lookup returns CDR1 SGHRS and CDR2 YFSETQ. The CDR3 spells CASSLDPPIGAFF. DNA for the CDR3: TGCGCCAGCAGCTTGGACCCACCAATTGGAGCTTTCTTT.

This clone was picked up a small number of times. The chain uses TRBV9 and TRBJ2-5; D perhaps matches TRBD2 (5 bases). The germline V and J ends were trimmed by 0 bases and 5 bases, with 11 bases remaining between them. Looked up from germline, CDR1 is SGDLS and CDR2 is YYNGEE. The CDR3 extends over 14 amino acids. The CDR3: CASSVGGSVETQYF. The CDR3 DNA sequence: TGTGCCAGCAGCGTAGGAGGTAGCGTGGAGACCCAGTACTTC. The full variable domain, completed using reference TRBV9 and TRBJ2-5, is DSGVTQTPKHLITATGQRVTLRCSPRSGDLSVYWYQQSLDQGLQFLIQYYNGEERAKGNILERFSAQQFPDLHSELNLSSLELGDSALYFCASSVGGSVETQYFGPGTRLLVL.

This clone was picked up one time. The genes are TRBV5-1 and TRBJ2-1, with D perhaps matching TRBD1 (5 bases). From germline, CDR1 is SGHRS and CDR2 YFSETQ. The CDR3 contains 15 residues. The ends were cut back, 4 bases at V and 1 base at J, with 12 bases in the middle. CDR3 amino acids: CASSADSTSYNEQFF. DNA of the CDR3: TGCGCCAGCAGCGCCGACAGCACTTCCTACAATGAGCAGTTCTTC. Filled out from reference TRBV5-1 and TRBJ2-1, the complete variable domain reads KAGVTQTPRYLIKTRGQQVTLSCSPISGHRSVSWYQQTPGQGLQFLFEYFSETQRNKGNFPGRFSGRQFSNSRSEMNVSTLELGDSALYLCASSADSTSYNEQFFGPGTRLTVL.

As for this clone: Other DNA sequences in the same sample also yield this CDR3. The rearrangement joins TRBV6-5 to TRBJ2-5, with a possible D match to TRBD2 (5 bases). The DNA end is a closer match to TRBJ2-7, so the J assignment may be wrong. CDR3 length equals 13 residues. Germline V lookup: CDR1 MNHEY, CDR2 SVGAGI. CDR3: CASSSGLLGEQYF. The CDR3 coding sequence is TGTGCCAGCAGTTCCGGACTGTTGGGCGAGCAGTACTTC.

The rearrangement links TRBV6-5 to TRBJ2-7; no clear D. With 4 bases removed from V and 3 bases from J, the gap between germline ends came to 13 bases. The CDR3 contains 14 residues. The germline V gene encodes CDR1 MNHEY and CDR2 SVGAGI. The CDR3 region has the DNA TGTGCCAGCAGTTCCAACTTCCCCTTCTACGAGCAGTACTTC. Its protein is CASSSNFPFYEQYF.

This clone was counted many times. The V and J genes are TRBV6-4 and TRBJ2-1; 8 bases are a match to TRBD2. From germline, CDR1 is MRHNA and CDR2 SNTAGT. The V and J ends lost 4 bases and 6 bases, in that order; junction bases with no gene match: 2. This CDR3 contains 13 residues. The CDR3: CASSVGTSNEQFF. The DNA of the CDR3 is TGTGCCAGCAGTGTGGGGACTAGCAATGAGCAGTTCTTC.

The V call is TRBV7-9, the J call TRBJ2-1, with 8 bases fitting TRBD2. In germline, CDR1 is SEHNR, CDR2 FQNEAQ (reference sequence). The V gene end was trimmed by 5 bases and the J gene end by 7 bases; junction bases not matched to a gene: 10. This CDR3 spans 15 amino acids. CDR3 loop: CASSLIGGRRNEQFF. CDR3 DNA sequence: TGTGCCAGCAGCCTCATTGGCGGGAGGAGAAATGAGCAGTTCTTC.

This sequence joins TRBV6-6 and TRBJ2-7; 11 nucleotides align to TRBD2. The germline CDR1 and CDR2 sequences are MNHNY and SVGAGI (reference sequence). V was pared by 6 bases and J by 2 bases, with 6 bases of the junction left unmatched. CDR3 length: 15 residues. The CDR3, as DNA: TGTGCCAGCAGCCCCCTAGCGGGAGGCACCTACGAGCAGTACTTC. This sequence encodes CASSPLAGGTYEQYF.

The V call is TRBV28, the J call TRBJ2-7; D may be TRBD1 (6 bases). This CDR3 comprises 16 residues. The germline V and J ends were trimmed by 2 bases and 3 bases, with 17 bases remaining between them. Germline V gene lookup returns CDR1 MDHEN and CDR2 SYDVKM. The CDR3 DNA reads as TGTGCCAGCAGTTTACGCAGGGGACCCGGAAACTACGAGCAGTACTTC. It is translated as CASSLRRGPGNYEQYF.

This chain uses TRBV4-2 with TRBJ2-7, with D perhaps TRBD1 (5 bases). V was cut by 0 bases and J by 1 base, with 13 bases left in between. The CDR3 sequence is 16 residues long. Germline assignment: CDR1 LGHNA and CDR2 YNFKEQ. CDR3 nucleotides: TGTGCCAGCAGCCAAGATTATGAACAGGTTTCCTACGAGCAGTACTTC. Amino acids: CASSQDYEQVSYEQYF.

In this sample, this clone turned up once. The CDR3 region is CASSLGTSGFEQYF. The CDR3 nucleotides are TGCGCCAGCAGCCTCGGGACTAGCGGGTTCGAGCAGTACTTC. The chain couples TRBV5-1 to TRBJ2-7; TRBD2 matches at 12 bases. The CDR3 runs 14 residues. Losses at the gene ends were 4 bases for V and 6 bases for J; bases not matched to a gene: 5. Germline V gives CDR1 SGHRS, CDR2 YFSETQ.

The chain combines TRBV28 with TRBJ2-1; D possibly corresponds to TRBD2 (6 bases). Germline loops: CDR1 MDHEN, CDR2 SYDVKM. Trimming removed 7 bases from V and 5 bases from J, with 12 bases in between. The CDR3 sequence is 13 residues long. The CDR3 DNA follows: TGTGCCAGCATCGGGACTCCCAACAATGAGCAGTTCTTC. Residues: CASIGTPNNEQFF.

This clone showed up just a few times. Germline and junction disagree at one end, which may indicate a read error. CDR3 loop: CASSLEVATERFF. CDR3 DNA: TGCGCCAGCAGCTTGGAAGTTGCGACCGAGCGGTTCTTC. The V and J genes are TRBV5-1 and TRBJ2-1; D remains unclear. This CDR3 contains 13 residues. Germline CDR1 SGHRS, CDR2 YFSETQ.

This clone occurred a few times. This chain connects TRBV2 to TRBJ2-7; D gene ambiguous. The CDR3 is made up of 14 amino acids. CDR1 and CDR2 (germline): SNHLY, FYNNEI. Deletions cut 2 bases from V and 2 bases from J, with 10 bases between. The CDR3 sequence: CASSELPGTYEQYF. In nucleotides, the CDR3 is TGTGCCAGCAGTGAATTACCTGGAACCTACGAGCAGTACTTC.

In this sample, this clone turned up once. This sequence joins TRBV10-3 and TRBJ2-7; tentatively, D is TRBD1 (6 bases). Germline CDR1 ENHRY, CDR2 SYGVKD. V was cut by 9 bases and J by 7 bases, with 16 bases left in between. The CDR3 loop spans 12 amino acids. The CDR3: CAIGTTRGEQYF. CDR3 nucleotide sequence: TGTGCCATAGGGACAACGAGAGGGGAGCAGTACTTC.

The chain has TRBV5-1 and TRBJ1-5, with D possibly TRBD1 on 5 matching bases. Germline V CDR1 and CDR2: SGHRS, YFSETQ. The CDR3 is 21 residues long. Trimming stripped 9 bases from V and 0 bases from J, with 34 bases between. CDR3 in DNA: TGCGCCACCCTCGGGGCAGGGAGCTTTCTCATAGCCCATTATAGCAATCAGCCCCAGCATTTT. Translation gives CATLGAGSFLIAHYSNQPQHF.

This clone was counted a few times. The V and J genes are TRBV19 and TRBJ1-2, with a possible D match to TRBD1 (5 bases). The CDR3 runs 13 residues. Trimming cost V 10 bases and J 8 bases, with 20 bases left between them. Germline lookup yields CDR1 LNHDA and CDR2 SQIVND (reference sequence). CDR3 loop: CATLGAGIRGYTF. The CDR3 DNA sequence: TGTGCCACCCTAGGGGCCGGGATAAGGGGCTACACCTTC.